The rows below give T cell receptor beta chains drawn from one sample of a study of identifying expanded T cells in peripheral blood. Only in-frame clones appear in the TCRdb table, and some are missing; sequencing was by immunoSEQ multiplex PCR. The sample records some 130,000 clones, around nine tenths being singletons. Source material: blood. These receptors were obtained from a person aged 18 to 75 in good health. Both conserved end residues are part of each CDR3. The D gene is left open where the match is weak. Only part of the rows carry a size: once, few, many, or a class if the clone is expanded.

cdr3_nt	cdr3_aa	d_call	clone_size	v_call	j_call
TGTGCCAGCGCAGCGGTTTGGGAGACCCAGTACTTC	CASAAVWETQYF	.	.	TRBV28	TRBJ2-5
TGCGCCAGCAGCCGCAATCCACCTGGGGAGACCCAGTACTTC	CASSRNPPGETQYF	.	.	TRBV5-1	TRBJ2-5
TGTGCCAGCAGCCCTGATGGGGGTTACGAGCAGTACTTC	CASSPDGGYEQYF	.	.	TRBV2	TRBJ2-7
TGCGCCAGCATCGGTCGCCTAGCGGGTTTTATTACTGACGAGCAGTACTTC	CASIGRLAGFITDEQYF	TRBD2	.	TRBV10-1	TRBJ2-7
TGTGCCAGTAGCCAACAGGGGCATGGGAATCAGCCCCAGCATTTT	CASSQQGHGNQPQHF	TRBD1	.	TRBV19	TRBJ1-5
TGTGCCAGCAGCTTTGCGGAAACCGAGCAGTACTTC	CASSFAETEQYF	.	.	TRBV5-4	TRBJ2-7
TGTGCCAGCAGCCAAGATATGCGAGATACGCAGTATTTT	CASSQDMRDTQYF	.	.	TRBV14	TRBJ2-3
TGTGCCAGCAGCTTAACGTTACGGGACGGGGAGCTGTTTTTT	CASSLTLRDGELFF	.	.	TRBV7-3	TRBJ2-2
TGTGCCAGCAGCCCATCCGGGACAGCCCTCTATGGCTACACCTTC	CASSPSGTALYGYTF	TRBD1	.	TRBV7-2	TRBJ1-2
TGTGCCAGCTCACCAGGTATGAAGGGGATCCATGGCTACACCTTC	CASSPGMKGIHGYTF	.	.	TRBV18	TRBJ1-2
TGTGCCAGCAGTACACGGGACGGGAGAAACATTCAGTACTTC	CASSTRDGRNIQYF	.	.	TRBV28	TRBJ2-4
TGTGCCAGCTCACCACGGTGGCAGGGAGAAAACGAGCAGTACTTC	CASSPRWQGENEQYF	.	once	TRBV18	TRBJ2-7
TGTGCCAGCAGTTACCGGTCGGGGGGCGCGGACTATGGCTACACCTTC	CASSYRSGGADYGYTF	.	.	TRBV6-5	TRBJ1-2
TGTGCCAGCAGCTTGGGGACGGTGGGGGAGACCCAGTACTTC	CASSLGTVGETQYF	.	.	TRBV11-1	TRBJ2-5
TGTGCCAGCAGCTTAGCGGCGGGAGGGCGGGAGCAGTACTTC	CASSLAAGGREQYF	TRBD2	.	TRBV7-6	TRBJ2-7
TGTGCCAGCAGACTAAGCGGACAGGGATTAGGCACCATATATTTT	CASRLSGQGLGTIYF	TRBD1	.	TRBV6-1	TRBJ1-3
TGTGCCACCAGCAGAGCGGGGGGGAGCGAGCAGTACTTC	CATSRAGGSEQYF	TRBD2	.	TRBV15	TRBJ2-7
TGTGCCAGCAGCTTAGAAATCGGGGTACCCTACGAGCAGTACTTC	CASSLEIGVPYEQYF	.	.	TRBV7-2	TRBJ2-7
TGTGCCAGCAGCGCTTGGGACACCCAAGAGACCCAGTACTTC	CASSAWDTQETQYF	.	.	TRBV9	TRBJ2-5
TGTGCCAGCAGTTACGACAGGGGTAAAACCTACGAGCAGTACTTC	CASSYDRGKTYEQYF	TRBD1	.	TRBV6-5	TRBJ2-7
TGTGCCATCAGTGAACGGGGAATATTCCAGTCCTACGAGCAGTACTTC	CAISERGIFQSYEQYF	.	once	TRBV10-3	TRBJ2-7
TGTGCCAGCAGTTCTACTAGCAATGAGCAGTTCTTC	CASSSTSNEQFF	.	few	TRBV6-5	TRBJ2-1
TGTGCCAGTAGTTCGACAGGGGTTTTCACAGATACGCAGTATTTT	CASSSTGVFTDTQYF	TRBD1	.	TRBV19	TRBJ2-3
TGTGCCAGCAGTGACTCCCCGGGGAGGGTCAAGGATGGCTACACCTTC	CASSDSPGRVKDGYTF	.	once	TRBV6-4	TRBJ1-2
TGTGCCAGTAGTATAGGGTCAGGGAACGCCGGGGAGCTGTTTTTT	CASSIGSGNAGELFF	.	.	TRBV19	TRBJ2-2
TGTGCCAGCAGTTCGGACAGGGATCACTATGGCTACACCTTC	CASSSDRDHYGYTF	TRBD1	.	TRBV28	TRBJ1-2
TGTGCCACCAGCAGAGATCAAAAATGGACGGTGAACACTGAAGCTTTCTTT	CATSRDQKWTVNTEAFF	.	.	TRBV15	TRBJ1-1
TGTGCCAGCAGTGAAGTAAGGGCGGGCGAAAAACTGTTTTTT	CASSEVRAGEKLFF	.	.	TRBV6-1	TRBJ1-4
TGTGCCAGCAGCTTACCCATAACACATAACACCGGGGAGCTGTTTTTT	CASSLPITHNTGELFF	.	.	TRBV11-1	TRBJ2-2
TGTGCCAGCTCACCAAAAAGGGACAGGGACTCTGGAAACACCATATATTTT	CASSPKRDRDSGNTIYF	TRBD1	.	TRBV18	TRBJ1-3
TGTGCCAGCAGCCCGACATCGGCCACTGAAGCTTTCTTT	CASSPTSATEAFF	.	.	TRBV9	TRBJ1-1
TGCAGCACCCGGCGGACAGGGGGACTCGAATACGTCTACAATGAGCAGTTCTTC	CSTRRTGGLEYVYNEQFF	TRBD1	.	TRBV29-1	TRBJ2-1